A single sample is the source of the 13 T cell receptor beta chains below, sequenced in a study of cytomegalovirus exposure and HLA in healthy donors. PCR was performed using 60 Vbeta and 13 Jbeta primers. Assay used: immunoSEQ multiplex PCR; TCRdb lists only in-frame clones, some missing. The table includes 120,000 to 150,000 clones, 73% detected once. The sequenced material came from PBMCs. The receptors originated from a woman aged 18-29 years in good health and CMV-seronegative.

This clone was detected a few times. The chain joins TRBV27 to TRBJ2-2; 7 nucleotides agree with TRBD2. V lost 7 bases, J lost 5 bases, and 7 bases stayed unmatched. The CDR3 contains 14 residues. The germline CDR1 and CDR2 sequences are MNHEY and SMNVEV (reference sequence). CDR3 nucleotides: TGTGCCAGCACCCGACTAGCCCGAACCGGGGAGCTGTTTTTT. As protein: CASTRLARTGELFF.

The genes are TRBV10-3 and TRBJ2-1; 7 nucleotides line up with TRBD2. This CDR3 is 12 amino acids long. V shed 10 bases and J 10 bases; nucleotides not matched to a gene: 10. CDR1 ENHRY and CDR2 SYGVKD come from the germline V gene. DNA of the CDR3: TGTGCCACCGCGGGACTAACCACCGAGCAGTTCTTC. Amino acids: CATAGLTTEQFF.

DNA for the CDR3: TGCGCCAGCAGCTTGGGCCGGGACACCCCCTACAATGAGCAGTTCTTC. Amino acids: CASSLGRDTPYNEQFF. The chain joins TRBV5-1 to TRBJ2-1; perhaps TRBD1 as D (6 bases). Trimming took 0 bases from V and 2 from J, leaving 12 bases between them. Germline V gene lookup returns CDR1 SGHRS and CDR2 YFSETQ. The CDR3 runs to 16 residues.

J is TRBJ2-1 and V is TRBV5-8, with 7 bases fitting TRBD1. The length of the CDR3 is 13 residues. V lost 4 bases to trimming and J lost 10 bases; unmatched junction nucleotides: 8. CDR1 and CDR2 from the germline V gene are SGHTS and YDEGEE. CDR3 protein: CASSQTGWREQFF. The CDR3 bases are TGTGCCAGCAGCCAGACAGGGTGGAGGGAGCAGTTCTTC.

This clone was found a few times. The V and J genes are TRBV9 and TRBJ2-2, with 8 bases lining up with TRBD2. The CDR3 length is 17 residues. CDR1 and CDR2 (germline): SGDLS, YYNGEE. The V and J ends lost 1 base and 3 bases, in that order; junction bases with no gene match: 8. This chain's CDR3 is CASSVSLRGGDTGELFF. In DNA form, the CDR3 reads TGTGCCAGCAGCGTATCACTTCGGGGGGGCGACACCGGGGAGCTGTTTTTT. Variable domain in full (rest from reference TRBV9 and TRBJ2-2): DSGVTQTPKHLITATGQRVTLRCSPRSGDLSVYWYQQSLDQGLQFLIQYYNGEERAKGNILERFSAQQFPDLHSELNLSSLELGDSALYFCASSVSLRGGDTGELFFGEGSRLTVL.

CDR3: CASRRTRVETEAFF. DNA for the CDR3: TGTGCCAGTAGACGTACCAGGGTCGAGACTGAAGCTTTCTTT. This chain connects TRBV19 to TRBJ1-1; TRBD1 might be the D (5 bases). This CDR3 has 14 amino acids. CDR1 LNHDA and CDR2 SQIVND come from the germline V gene (reference sequence). Trimming removed 6 bases from V and 5 bases from J, with 16 bases in between.

There are a few counts of this clone. CDR3: CASSLSGTGGHEQYF. The CDR3, as DNA: TGTGCCAGCAGCTTATCCGGGACAGGGGGTCACGAGCAGTACTTC. The chain employs TRBV9 and TRBJ2-7; TRBD1 aligns across 11 bases. V trimming: 4 bases; J trimming: 5 bases; junction bases outside the gene matches: 8. Germline V lookup: CDR1 SGDLS, CDR2 YYNGEE. This CDR3 has 15 amino acids.

The rearrangement links TRBV7-9 to TRBJ1-2; TRBD1 is a possible D gene (5 bases). This CDR3 is 15 amino acids long. Germline V lookup: CDR1 SEHNR, CDR2 FQNEAQ (reference sequence). Trimming shortened V by 4 bases and J by 2 bases, and 14 bases separated the two germline ends. CDR3 in DNA: TGTGCCAGCAGCTCGGGGGGGAGGGAGAACTATGGCTACACCTTC. It is translated as CASSSGGRENYGYTF.

J is TRBJ1-2 and V is TRBV7-2, with 9 bases that match TRBD1. Per germline, CDR1 SGHTA and CDR2 FQGNSA. The length of the CDR3 is 15 residues. Germline trimming cut 0 bases from V and 6 bases from J; bases unmatched to any gene: 5. The CDR3 sequence is CASSLARQGVDGYTF. The CDR3 DNA is TGTGCCAGCAGCTTAGCCAGACAGGGGGTAGATGGCTACACCTTC.

The chain uses TRBV2 and TRBJ1-1; maybe TRBD1 (5 bases). V shed 2 bases and J shed 7 bases, with 14 bases lying between them. Germline V gene sequence: CDR1 SNHLY, CDR2 FYNNEI. The CDR3 extends over 14 amino acids. The CDR3 bases are TGTGCCAGCAGTGAATACAGACAGATTAGTGAAGCTTTCTTT. Translated, it gives CASSEYRQISEAFF.

This clone has only a few counts. This sequence joins TRBV4-3 and TRBJ2-5; 14 bases align to TRBD2. The junction had 15 bases not matched to a gene; V was cut back by 0 bases and J by 6 bases. This CDR3 contains 20 residues. Germline values: CDR1 LGHNA, CDR2 YSLEER. Written as DNA, the CDR3 is TGCGCCAGCAGCCAAGATCGGGGGCCGAGACTAGCGGGGGGGGCCAAGACCCAGTACTTC. Its protein product is CASSQDRGPRLAGGAKTQYF.

A note on this clone: One junction end disagrees with the germline gene, perhaps due to a read error. This sequence joins TRBV18 and TRBJ2-6; the D gene is possibly TRBD1 (5 bases). Germline CDR1 KGHSH, CDR2 LQKENI. The CDR3 is made up of 14 amino acids. In DNA form, the CDR3 reads TGTGCCAGCTCGCGAGACCCTGGGGCCAACGGCCTGACTTTC. Its protein product is CASSRDPGANGLTF.

As DNA, the CDR3 is TGTGCCAGCAGCGTATCGGCAGGGTTCGACTATGGCTACACCTTC. As protein: CASSVSAGFDYGYTF. The chain couples TRBV9 to TRBJ1-2; possibly TRBD1 for D (5 bases). Germline values: CDR1 SGDLS, CDR2 YYNGEE. This CDR3 comprises 15 residues. V was trimmed by 1 base and J by 3 bases, leaving 13 bases between them.